These T cell receptor beta chains were read from a single sample in a study of OX40 agonist ivuxolimab in advanced cancers. This table comes from immunoSEQ multiplex PCR, and its TCRdb copy is limited to in-frame clones, with some not included. The table shows about 72,000 clones, with 88% occurring only once. The sample was CD4+ or CD8+ T cells sorted from blood, taken in a trial of the OX40 agonist ivuxolimab. These receptors all come from an adult with an advanced solid tumor such as melanoma, head and neck, liver or kidney cancer. Both conserved end residues are part of each CDR3. The order of the fields is clone size, D gene, J gene, V gene, CDR3 DNA, CDR3 protein. D genes are given only for firm matches. Rows may omit the clone size; those that give it use once, few, many or a size class.

clone_size: .
d_call: .
j_call: TRBJ1-3
v_call: TRBV15
cdr3_nt: TGTGCCACCAGCAGAGTTAGGGCAGACCTAGAGACCACCATATATTTT
cdr3_aa: CATSRVRADLETTIYF

clone_size: .
d_call: .
j_call: TRBJ2-1
v_call: TRBV10-3
cdr3_nt: TGTGCCATCAGCCAGGAGTACAATGAGCAGTTCTTC
cdr3_aa: CAISQEYNEQFF

clone_size: .
d_call: .
j_call: TRBJ2-5
v_call: TRBV5-1
cdr3_nt: TGCGCCAGCAGCTTGTCAGAGACCCAGTACTTC
cdr3_aa: CASSLSETQYF

clone_size: .
d_call: .
j_call: TRBJ2-7
v_call: TRBV29-1
cdr3_nt: TGCAGCGTCGCTCGACAGGGAGGTTCCTACGAGCAGTACTTC
cdr3_aa: CSVARQGGSYEQYF

clone_size: .
d_call: .
j_call: TRBJ2-1
v_call: TRBV5-1
cdr3_nt: TGCGCCAGCAGCTTAGGCGGATTAAGCTCCTACAATGAGCAGTTCTTC
cdr3_aa: CASSLGGLSSYNEQFF

clone_size: .
d_call: .
j_call: TRBJ1-1
v_call: TRBV6-1
cdr3_nt: TGTGCCAGCAGTGGCCCTAGGGGGGTAGCTGAAGCTTTCTTT
cdr3_aa: CASSGPRGVAEAFF

clone_size: .
d_call: TRBD2
j_call: TRBJ2-1
v_call: TRBV7-2
cdr3_nt: TGTGCCAGCAACCTAGCGGGAGGCCCCAATGAGCAGTTCTTC
cdr3_aa: CASNLAGGPNEQFF

clone_size: .
d_call: .
j_call: TRBJ2-4
v_call: TRBV5-1
cdr3_nt: TGCGCCAGCAGCTTGGCACTTGAAAACATTCAGTACTTC
cdr3_aa: CASSLALENIQYF

clone_size: .
d_call: TRBD2
j_call: TRBJ2-7
v_call: TRBV6-5
cdr3_nt: TGTGCCAGCAGCGGACTAGGGAACTTCTACGAGCAGTACTTC
cdr3_aa: CASSGLGNFYEQYF

clone_size: .
d_call: .
j_call: TRBJ2-5
v_call: TRBV21-1
cdr3_nt: TGTGCCAGCAGCAAATCGCGCGGGAGGGCCCATGTAGGCCAAGAGACCCAGTACTTC
cdr3_aa: CASSKSRGRAHVGQETQYF

clone_size: .
d_call: TRBD2
j_call: TRBJ2-5
v_call: TRBV11-2
cdr3_nt: TGTGCCAGCAGCTCCCGGACTAGCGGGATCGGAGAGACCCAGTACTTC
cdr3_aa: CASSSRTSGIGETQYF

clone_size: .
d_call: .
j_call: TRBJ2-2
v_call: TRBV28
cdr3_nt: TGTGCCAGCAGTTCCGGGACTGCTCCGAACACCGGGGAGCTGTTTTTT
cdr3_aa: CASSSGTAPNTGELFF

clone_size: .
d_call: TRBD1
j_call: TRBJ1-6
v_call: TRBV6-6
cdr3_nt: TGTGCCAGCAGTCCTGTTGGACAGGGGACCTCACCCCTCCACTTT
cdr3_aa: CASSPVGQGTSPLHF

clone_size: .
d_call: TRBD2
j_call: TRBJ2-3
v_call: TRBV6-9
cdr3_nt: TGTGCCAGCCAGTGGCTAGCGGGATCCCCCGCCGACCCTAGCACAGATACGCAGTATTTT
cdr3_aa: CASQWLAGSPADPSTDTQYF

clone_size: .
d_call: .
j_call: TRBJ1-2
v_call: TRBV23-1
cdr3_nt: TGCGCCAGCGTCCGGAGCCTTGGCTACACCTTC
cdr3_aa: CASVRSLGYTF

clone_size: .
d_call: .
j_call: TRBJ2-7
v_call: TRBV29-1
cdr3_nt: TGCAGCGTCGCTACCGGGTTCCTCGCGGAGCAGTACTTC
cdr3_aa: CSVATGFLAEQYF

clone_size: .
d_call: .
j_call: TRBJ1-1
v_call: TRBV6-1
cdr3_nt: TGTGTCAGCAGCGTCCACAGGGAAGACACTGAAGCTTTCTTT
cdr3_aa: CVSSVHREDTEAFF

clone_size: .
d_call: .
j_call: TRBJ2-1
v_call: TRBV7-9
cdr3_nt: TGTGCCAGCGACCTAGGTCTCAGCTCCTACAATGAGCAGTTCTTC
cdr3_aa: CASDLGLSSYNEQFF

clone_size: .
d_call: TRBD1
j_call: TRBJ1-1
v_call: TRBV19
cdr3_nt: TGTGCCAGTAGTATAGATTCGACAGGGTTGAACACTGAAGCTTTCTTT
cdr3_aa: CASSIDSTGLNTEAFF

clone_size: .
d_call: .
j_call: TRBJ2-3
v_call: TRBV30
cdr3_nt: TGTGCCCTAACAGGGTTTAATGGAGATACGCAGTATTTT
cdr3_aa: CALTGFNGDTQYF

clone_size: few
d_call: .
j_call: TRBJ2-3
v_call: TRBV19
cdr3_nt: TGTGCCAGTAGTCGCCGCTGGGGGGATACGCAGTATTTT
cdr3_aa: CASSRRWGDTQYF

clone_size: few
d_call: .
j_call: TRBJ2-7
v_call: TRBV11-2
cdr3_nt: TGTGCCAGCAGCTTAGGCAGAGTCAGCTACGAGCAGTACTTC
cdr3_aa: CASSLGRVSYEQYF

clone_size: .
d_call: .
j_call: TRBJ1-5
v_call: TRBV19
cdr3_nt: TGTGCCAGTAGGGGACCTAGCAGCAATCAGCCCCAGCATTTT
cdr3_aa: CASRGPSSNQPQHF

clone_size: .
d_call: .
j_call: TRBJ2-3
v_call: TRBV10-3
cdr3_nt: TGTGCCATCAGTGGGTTGGAAGATACGCAGTATTTT
cdr3_aa: CAISGLEDTQYF

clone_size: .
d_call: TRBD1
j_call: TRBJ1-1
v_call: TRBV5-4
cdr3_nt: TGTGCCAGCGGTTACAAGGGGGCGGAGGGAGCTTTCTTT
cdr3_aa: CASGYKGAEGAFF

clone_size: .
d_call: .
j_call: TRBJ2-5
v_call: TRBV7-2
cdr3_nt: TGTGCCAGCAGCTCGAAGGGGGGCACCCAGTACTTC
cdr3_aa: CASSSKGGTQYF

clone_size: once
d_call: TRBD2
j_call: TRBJ2-7
v_call: TRBV27
cdr3_nt: TGTGCCAGCTGGACTAGCGGTTTACGAAAGCAGTACTTC
cdr3_aa: CASWTSGLRKQYF

clone_size: .
d_call: TRBD1
j_call: TRBJ1-2
v_call: TRBV5-4
cdr3_nt: TGTGCCAGCAGCTCGCCGTTGAACAGGGGGGATGGCTACACCTTC
cdr3_aa: CASSSPLNRGDGYTF

clone_size: once
d_call: .
j_call: TRBJ2-7
v_call: TRBV4-3
cdr3_nt: TGCGCCAGCAGCCAAGCGGCGGACATCCCCACCTACGAGCAGTACTTC
cdr3_aa: CASSQAADIPTYEQYF

clone_size: once
d_call: .
j_call: TRBJ2-3
v_call: TRBV30
cdr3_nt: TGTGCCTGGAGTGCTGTCGGCCAGCCGGGCACAGATACGCAGTATTTT
cdr3_aa: CAWSAVGQPGTDTQYF

clone_size: .
d_call: TRBD2
j_call: TRBJ2-1
v_call: TRBV19
cdr3_nt: TGTGCCAGTAGTATTAAGTCGGGGAGGGCCCCCGGTGAGCAGTTCTTC
cdr3_aa: CASSIKSGRAPGEQFF

clone_size: .
d_call: TRBD1
j_call: TRBJ2-3
v_call: TRBV10-3
cdr3_nt: TGTGCCATCAGATCAGGAATCGGGACAGGGGAAGCAGATACGCAGTATTTT
cdr3_aa: CAIRSGIGTGEADTQYF

clone_size: .
d_call: .
j_call: TRBJ2-7
v_call: TRBV5-6
cdr3_nt: TGTGCCAGCAGCTGGGACCCCAAGGGGGGCGAGCAGTACTTC
cdr3_aa: CASSWDPKGGEQYF

clone_size: .
d_call: .
j_call: TRBJ2-3
v_call: TRBV5-1
cdr3_nt: TGCGCCAGCAGCCCCCCTTTGGGCGGAACCACAGATACGCAGTATTTT
cdr3_aa: CASSPPLGGTTDTQYF

clone_size: .
d_call: TRBD1
j_call: TRBJ1-1
v_call: TRBV5-1
cdr3_nt: TGCGCCAGCAGCTCTCTCCCGGCGGACAGGGGGCTGTGGACTGAAGCTTTCTTT
cdr3_aa: CASSSLPADRGLWTEAFF

clone_size: .
d_call: .
j_call: TRBJ2-7
v_call: TRBV6-5
cdr3_nt: TGTGCCAGCATGAAGGGGCCCCAGTACGAGCAGTACTTC
cdr3_aa: CASMKGPQYEQYF

clone_size: few
d_call: .
j_call: TRBJ2-7
v_call: TRBV6-1
cdr3_nt: TGTGCCAGCAGTGGGGCGACAGGCCCCTACGAGCAGTACTTC
cdr3_aa: CASSGATGPYEQYF

clone_size: .
d_call: .
j_call: TRBJ2-6
v_call: TRBV28
cdr3_nt: TGTGCCAGCAGTTTTGTTCTGGGGGCCGTCCCCGGGGCCAACGTCCTGACTTTC
cdr3_aa: CASSFVLGAVPGANVLTF

clone_size: once
d_call: .
j_call: TRBJ1-2
v_call: TRBV5-6
cdr3_nt: TGTGCCAGCAGCTTGGCCGAGGGTGGCTACACCTTC
cdr3_aa: CASSLAEGGYTF

clone_size: .
d_call: TRBD2
j_call: TRBJ2-3
v_call: TRBV30
cdr3_nt: TGTGCCTGGAGCCCCAGTAGCGGGGCTACAGATACGCAGTATTTT
cdr3_aa: CAWSPSSGATDTQYF